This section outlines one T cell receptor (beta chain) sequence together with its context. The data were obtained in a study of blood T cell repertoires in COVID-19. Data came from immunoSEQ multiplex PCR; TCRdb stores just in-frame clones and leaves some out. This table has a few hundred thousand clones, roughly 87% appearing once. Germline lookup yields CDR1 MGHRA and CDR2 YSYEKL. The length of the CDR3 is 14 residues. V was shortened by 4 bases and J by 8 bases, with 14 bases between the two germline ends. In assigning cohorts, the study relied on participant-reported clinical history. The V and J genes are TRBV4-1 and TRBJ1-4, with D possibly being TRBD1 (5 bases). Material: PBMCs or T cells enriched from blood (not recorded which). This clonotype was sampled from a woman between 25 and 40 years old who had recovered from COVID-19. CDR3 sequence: CASSRPRAGEKLFF. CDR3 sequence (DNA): TGCGCCAGCAGCCGACCTAGGGCAGGGGAAAAACTGTTTTTT.